The clone carrying this TCR beta chain was found a few times. Each CDR3 protein is one row after TCRdb ran MiXCR on the PCR reads. This sample carries about 100,000 distinct CDR3 sequences, 45% to 60% of them seen once, and the ten largest clones take around 12%. The CDR3 loop spans 14 amino acids. Trimming took 0 bases from V and 1 from J, leaving 6 bases between them. Germline loops: CDR1 ENHRY, CDR2 SYGVKD. These data come from a study of CDR3 diversity in severe acne. The TCR was taken from a male donor with acne. The chain is built from TRBV10-3 and TRBJ1-1; D is perhaps TRBD1 (5 bases). The material sequenced was blood. The CDR3 here is CAISESRGNTEAFF. CDR3 coding DNA: TGTGCCATCAGTGAGTCTAGGGGGAACACTGAAGCTTTCTTT.